This T cell receptor (beta chain) comes out of a study of lymphopenia after photon versus proton radiotherapy. Study-level points and caveats: After the lymphocyte nadir, photon-treated repertoires showed oligoclonal expansion, especially of CD8+ Temra cells.

CDR3 length equals 16 residues. Trimming removed 1 base from V and 3 bases from J; junction bases left unmatched: 2. CDR1 is MNHNY and CDR2 is SVGAGI in the germline V gene (reference sequence). Libraries were prepared by immunoSEQ multiplex PCR; TCRdb keeps only in-frame clonotypes and omits some of them. The profile shows roughly 38,000 clones, 92% of them singletons. In this sample, this clone turned up once. Antigen: not known. Sample: peripheral blood, taken from a patient treated with photon-based radiotherapy. This rearrangement joins TRBV6-6 to TRBJ2-2; 10 bases map to TRBD1. The sequence was obtained from a man aged 60 to 69 with cholangiocarcinoma. CDR3 in DNA: TGTGCCAGCAGTTACTTAGGACAGGGGGACACCGGGGAGCTGTTTTTT. Its protein product is CASSYLGQGDTGELFF.